These 29 T cell receptor beta chains came from one sample sequenced in a study of T-cell reconstitution after alpha-beta-depleted transplantation in children. The TCRbeta library was prepared with unique molecular identifiers. A single record per CDR3 protein comes from TCRdb applying MiXCR to the PCR reads. Of about 980,000 distinct CDR3 sequences in the sample, 25% to 35% were seen once. The sequencing here drew on PBMCs, mostly from graft donor cells, taken 360 days after TCRalphabeta/CD19-depleted stem cell transplant. These receptors originate from a boy under three years old who had a stem cell transplant for SCID, so the T cells may come from the graft donor.

The chain uses TRBV2 and TRBJ2-7; D is possibly TRBD1 (6 bases). CDR1 and CDR2 from the germline V gene are SNHLY and FYNNEI. CDR3 length equals 15 residues. The V end was cut by 6 bases, the J end by 5 bases, with 20 bases between. The CDR3 DNA sequence: TGTGCCAGCAGCGCGTCGACAGGATCATTCCACGAGCAGTACTTC. Translating gives CASSASTGSFHEQYF. The full variable domain, completed using reference TRBV2 and TRBJ2-7, is EPEVTQTPSHQVTQMGQEVILRCVPISNHLYFYWYRQILGQKVEFLVSFYNNEISEKSEIFDDQFSVERPDGSNFTLKIRSTKLEDSAMYFCASSASTGSFHEQYFGPGTRLTVT.

The chain is built from TRBV20-1 and TRBJ2-7; 8 bases are shared with TRBD1. J was trimmed by 2 bases and V by 6 bases; bases with no gene match: 3. CDR3 size: 12 residues. From germline, CDR1 is DFQATT and CDR2 SNEGSKA (reference sequence). The CDR3 spells CSATTGAYEQYF. The CDR3, as DNA: TGCAGTGCCACGACAGGGGCCTACGAGCAGTACTTC.

The sample holds a few counts of this clonotype. The chain is built from TRBV12-3 or TRBV12-4 and TRBJ1-5; D unresolved. This CDR3 is built from 16 residues. V was clipped by 6 bases and J by 1 base, with 16 bases between them. The CDR3 protein is CASRRGGWPSNQPQHF. The CDR3 nucleotides read TGTGCCAGCAGACGAGGTGGGTGGCCAAGCAATCAGCCCCAGCATTTT.

In this sample, this clonotype turned up a few times. V is TRBV24-1 and J is TRBJ2-7; tentatively, D is TRBD2 (5 bases). The CDR3 totals 14 residues. V lost 6 bases and J lost 2, with 13 bases in between. The germline V gene has CDR1 KGHDR and CDR2 SFDVKD. CDR3 in amino acids: CATSSYLAPYEQYF. CDR3 coding DNA: TGTGCCACCAGTTCATACCTAGCTCCCTACGAGCAGTACTTC.

The chain couples TRBV20-1 to TRBJ2-3; 9 nucleotides line up with TRBD1. With V trimmed by 6 bases and J by 4 bases, 8 bases remained unmatched. CDR1 is DFQATT, CDR2 SNEGSKA, per germline (reference sequence). This CDR3 is 14 amino acids long. The CDR3: CSARQGGGPDTQYF. The DNA for the CDR3 is TGCAGTGCGAGACAGGGGGGGGGGCCAGATACGCAGTATTTT.

This clonotype has a count of ten or more. The genes are TRBV20-1 and TRBJ2-3, with a possible D match to TRBD2 (6 bases). Germline CDR1 DFQATT, CDR2 SNEGSKA (reference sequence). The V end was cut by 5 bases, the J end by 3 bases, with 15 bases between. The CDR3 is 14 amino acids. The CDR3 region has the DNA TGCAGTGCTGGTCCGGGACTTCAGACAGATACGCAGTATTTT. Translated, it gives CSAGPGLQTDTQYF.

This clonotype was seen a few times. This chain uses TRBV13 with TRBJ2-1; weak D call: TRBD2 (6 bases). With 3 bases removed from V and 9 bases from J, the gap between germline ends came to 15 bases. This CDR3 has 14 residues. Germline V gene data show CDR1 as PRHDT and CDR2 as FYEKMQ (reference sequence). The CDR3 spells CASSFGGLPGEQFF. Written as DNA, the CDR3 is TGTGCCAGCAGCTTTGGAGGGCTACCCGGTGAGCAGTTCTTC. Full variable domain (rest looked up from reference TRBV13 and TRBJ2-1): AAGVIQSPRHLIKEKRETATLKCYPIPRHDTVYWYQQGPGQDPQFLISFYEKMQSDKGSIPDRFSAQQFSDYHSELNMSSLELGDSALYFCASSFGGLPGEQFFGPGTRLTVL.

This clonotype showed up many times. The chain uses TRBV28 and TRBJ1-2, with TRBD1 as a possible D gene (6 bases). Germline V gene data show CDR1 as MDHEN and CDR2 as SYDVKM. Trimming removed 0 bases at V and 3 bases at J, with 8 bases between. The CDR3 has 14 amino acids. This CDR3 is CASSLWDRDYGYTF. The CDR3 nucleotides are TGTGCCAGCAGTTTATGGGACAGAGACTATGGCTACACCTTC.

This clonotype was seen a few times. The CDR3 loop reads CASSQRGPSYEQYF. The CDR3, as DNA: TGTGCCAGCAGCCAAAGAGGTCCTTCCTACGAGCAGTACTTC. This rearrangement joins TRBV3-1 to TRBJ2-7, with unresolved D. Trimming took off 2 bases at V and 1 base at J, with 9 bases between the two ends. The germline CDR1 and CDR2 sequences are LGHDT and YNNKEL (reference sequence). This CDR3 region has 14 residues.

In its sample, this clonotype was seen many times. The chain carries TRBV27 and TRBJ2-2, with TRBD1 matching 9 bases. Germline CDR1 MNHEY, CDR2 SMNVEV (reference sequence). The ends lost 7 bases at V and 0 bases at J; junction bases unmatched: 9. The length of the CDR3 is 17 residues. The CDR3: CASTHRGLPANTGELFF. CDR3 nucleotides: TGTGCCAGCACCCACAGGGGGCTACCTGCGAACACCGGGGAGCTGTTTTTT.

The table lists this clonotype with a few counts. This sequence joins TRBV5-6 and TRBJ2-7; 8 bases are a match to TRBD1. The CDR3 loop spans 17 amino acids. Germline V lookup: CDR1 SGHDT, CDR2 YYEEEE. J gave up 2 bases and V 5 bases, and 15 bases lay outside the gene matches. CDR3 DNA sequence: TGTGCCAGCAGATCAATACATTCCGGGACAGGCCCCTACGAGCAGTACTTC. Its translation: CASRSIHSGTGPYEQYF.

The chain has TRBV3-1 and TRBJ1-2, with a possible D match to TRBD1 (6 bases). The CDR3 runs to 18 residues. Germline assignment: CDR1 LGHDT and CDR2 YNNKEL (reference sequence). V was cut by 3 bases and J by 3 bases, with 23 bases left in between. This chain's CDR3 is CASSQGSIRGLAYYGYTF. In DNA form, the CDR3 reads TGTGCCAGCAGCCAGGGTTCTATCAGGGGATTAGCTTACTATGGCTACACCTTC.

This clonotype came up a few times. V gene TRBV7-9 combines with J gene TRBJ2-5; 8 positions agree with TRBD1. The V gene's germline CDR1 is SEHNR and CDR2 FQNEAQ (reference sequence). CDR3 length: 14 amino acids. J lost 3 bases, V lost 9 bases, and 9 bases had no gene match. The CDR3 loop is CASARTGWEETQYF. CDR3 coding DNA: TGTGCCAGTGCTCGGACAGGGTGGGAAGAGACCCAGTACTTC.

This clonotype showed up just a few times. The rearrangement links TRBV15 to TRBJ2-1; 7 bases map to TRBD1. The CDR3 is 15 residues long. V was clipped by 0 bases and J by 6 bases; unmatched bases: 5. The germline V gene has CDR1 LNHNV and CDR2 YYDKDF (reference sequence). In DNA, the CDR3 is TGTGCCACCAGCAGAGATTTGGGACAGCTCAATGAGCAGTTCTTC. Translation gives CATSRDLGQLNEQFF.

The chain recombines TRBV5-5 with TRBJ1-5, with D maybe TRBD1 (5 bases). The V gene lost 8 bases and the J gene lost 6 bases, with 18 bases spanning the gap. The CDR3 spans 14 residues. Germline V gene sequence: CDR1 SGHKS, CDR2 YYEKEE (reference sequence). CDR3 region: CASLKGAFGQPQHF. The CDR3, as DNA: TGTGCCAGTCTTAAAGGGGCTTTCGGTCAGCCCCAGCATTTT.

This clonotype was seen more than once but under ten times. This chain links TRBV4-1 with TRBJ2-2; possible D gene TRBD2, 6 bases. Germline V lookup: CDR1 MGHRA, CDR2 YSYEKL. The CDR3 sequence is 16 residues long. V shed 1 base and J shed 7 bases, with 16 bases lying between them. CDR3 loop: CASSQGGLPGYGELFF. In nucleotides, the CDR3 is TGCGCCAGCAGCCAAGGGGGACTCCCCGGGTACGGGGAGCTGTTTTTT.

V is TRBV6-1 and J is TRBJ2-1; 7 bases fit TRBD2. CDR1 and CDR2 (germline): MNHNS, SASEGT. There are 15 residues in the CDR3. The trim removed 6 bases at V and 2 bases at J, leaving 7 bases unmatched. CDR3 sequence reads: CASRKAGPTYNEQFF. CDR3 nucleotides: TGTGCCAGCAGGAAAGCGGGGCCAACCTACAATGAGCAGTTCTTC.

The sample holds a few counts of this clonotype. The chain couples TRBV3-1 to TRBJ2-3, with D possibly being TRBD1 (6 bases). The V end lost 4 bases, the J end lost 5 bases, and 13 bases lay between the germline ends. Germline CDR1 is LGHDT and CDR2 is YNNKEL (reference sequence). The CDR3 covers 14 residues. CDR3: CASSLRQAGDTQYF. For the CDR3, the DNA is TGTGCCAGCAGCCTGAGACAGGCCGGAGATACGCAGTATTTT.

This clonotype was detected a few times. The CDR3 loop is CASSLTGLAGVFSYNEQFF. CDR3 DNA: TGTGCCAGCAGCTTGACGGGACTAGCGGGGGTTTTCTCCTACAATGAGCAGTTCTTC. J is TRBJ2-1 and V is TRBV12-3 or TRBV12-4; 14 bases map to TRBD2. The V segment lost 6 bases and the J segment 0 bases; nucleotides outside the gene matches: 10. The CDR3 runs to 19 residues.

The chain couples TRBV12-3 or TRBV12-4 to TRBJ1-3; D ambiguous. V was pared by 5 bases and J by 4 bases, with 12 bases between. The CDR3 sequence is 14 residues long. The CDR3 DNA sequence: TGTGCCAGCAGTGCCCCCGGGCCCGGAAACACCATATATTTT. It specifies CASSAPGPGNTIYF.

This clonotype has more than one count but fewer than ten. The chain joins TRBV27 to TRBJ2-1; 13 bases align to TRBD2. The trim removed 2 bases at V and 7 bases at J, leaving 5 bases unmatched. CDR1 is MNHEY, CDR2 SMNVEV, per germline (reference sequence). The CDR3 has 16 amino acids. CDR3 sequence (DNA): TGTGCCAGCAGTTTACAACTAGCGGGGGGGCCGAATGAGCAGTTCTTC. Amino acids: CASSLQLAGGPNEQFF.

The chain carries TRBV6-2 or TRBV6-3 and TRBJ1-5; D ambiguous. The CDR3 is made up of 14 amino acids. CDR1 MNHEY and CDR2 SVGEGT come from the germline V gene. V was trimmed by 5 bases and J by 0 bases, leaving 8 bases between them. This CDR3 is CASSPPHSNQPQHF. Here the CDR3 DNA reads TGTGCCAGCAGTCCCCCACATAGCAATCAGCCCCAGCATTTT.

This sequence joins TRBV20-1 and TRBJ1-1; D unclear. Germline CDR1 and CDR2: DFQATT and SNEGSKA (reference sequence). The V and J ends lost 6 bases and 4 bases respectively, with 15 bases between them. This CDR3 is 13 amino acids long. Here the CDR3 DNA reads TGCAGTGCCCCCCGGCCGGTAGTCACTGAAGCTTTCTTT. Translated: CSAPRPVVTEAFF.

The chain links TRBV12-3 or TRBV12-4 to TRBJ1-1; 9 bases align to TRBD1. Unmatched junction bases numbered 12, after V lost 4 bases and J lost 6 bases. This CDR3 has 16 residues. This chain's CDR3 is CASSSASTGGMSEAFF. The CDR3 DNA reads as TGTGCCAGCAGTTCAGCGTCGACAGGGGGAATGTCTGAAGCTTTCTTT.

The chain carries TRBV20-1 and TRBJ1-6, with a tentative D call TRBD1 (6 bases). Per the germline V gene, CDR1 is DFQATT and CDR2 is SNEGSKA (reference sequence). The V gene lost 7 bases and the J gene lost 2 bases, with 9 bases spanning the gap. The CDR3 runs to 13 residues. CDR3 region: CSVRTAYNSPLHF. In DNA form, the CDR3 reads TGCAGTGTAAGGACAGCCTATAATTCACCCCTCCACTTT.

This clonotype turned up a few times. V gene TRBV28 combines with J gene TRBJ2-3, with D perhaps TRBD1 or TRBD2 (5 bases each). V shed 3 bases and J shed 4 bases, with 29 bases lying between them. The V gene's germline CDR1 is MDHEN and CDR2 SYDVKM. The CDR3 is 20 residues long. The CDR3 DNA is TGTGCCAGCAGTTTCTTTTTCGGGGCGACACTCAAGGTGGGCGCAGATACGCAGTATTTT. Translated: CASSFFFGATLKVGADTQYF. Full variable domain (remainder filled in from reference TRBV28 and TRBJ2-3): DVKVTQSSRYLVKRTGEKVFLECVQDMDHENMFWYRQDPGLGLRLIYFSYDVKMKEKGDIPEGYSVSREKKERFSLILESASTNQTSMYLCASSFFFGATLKVGADTQYFGPGTRLTVL.

This clonotype was seen a few times. The V gene is TRBV20-1, the J gene TRBJ2-5, with D possibly being TRBD1 or TRBD2 (6 bases each). Germline V gives CDR1 DFQATT, CDR2 SNEGSKA (reference sequence). The germline V and J ends were trimmed by 4 bases and 6 bases, with 18 bases remaining between them. This CDR3 is built from 14 residues. The CDR3 DNA reads as TGCAGTGCTACCCGGGGGCTGCAGGGGAAGACCCAGTACTTC. This translates into CSATRGLQGKTQYF.

V gene TRBV3-1 combines with J gene TRBJ1-6; weak D call: TRBD1 (5 bases). Per the germline V gene, CDR1 is LGHDT and CDR2 is YNNKEL (reference sequence). V was trimmed by 3 bases and J by 17 bases, leaving 17 bases between them. The CDR3 loop spans 13 amino acids. The DNA of the CDR3 is TGTGCCAGCAGCCAGGGGCTCGCCTCCGGCGTCCACTTT. Translated: CASSQGLASGVHF.

This clonotype showed up many times. One end of the junction fails to match germline, which may point to a read error. This chain uses TRBV5-1 with TRBJ1-1; TRBD1 might be the D (6 bases). Germline values: CDR1 SGHRS, CDR2 YFSETQ. The CDR3 is 14 amino acids. CDR3 sequence (DNA): TGTGCCAGCAGTTTAGAAGGGGGGAACACTGAAGCTTTCTTT. It is translated as CASSLEGGNTEAFF.